Below, 5 T cell receptor beta chains from the same sample are listed, as sequenced in a study of blood T cell repertoires in COVID-19. Profiled with immunoSEQ multiplex PCR; TCRdb holds only in-frame clones, not every one. In the table there are roughly 290,000 clones, around nine tenths of which are singletons. Sequences were obtained from PBMCs or T cells enriched from blood (not recorded which). The receptors here all came from a woman between 35 and 50 years old who had recovered from COVID-19.

The rearrangement joins TRBV19 to TRBJ1-5; possible D gene TRBD1, 5 bases. V was clipped by 1 base and J by 5 bases, with 9 bases between them. This CDR3 region has 14 residues. Per germline, CDR1 LNHDA and CDR2 SQIVND (reference sequence). The DNA of the CDR3 is TGTGCCAGTAGTATAGGACAGCGATATCAGCCCCAGCATTTT. Amino acid sequence: CASSIGQRYQPQHF.

The chain links TRBV28 to TRBJ1-5, with D possibly being TRBD1 (6 bases). V lost 4 bases and J lost 10, with 17 bases in between. From germline, CDR1 is MDHEN and CDR2 SYDVKM. This CDR3 contains 14 residues. The CDR3 DNA reads as TGTGCCAGCAGTTCTCAGGACAGTTCCGGCCCCCAGCATTTT. Protein sequence: CASSSQDSSGPQHF.

V gene TRBV11-2 combines with J gene TRBJ1-5; D is ambiguous. With 1 base removed from V and 1 base from J, the gap between germline ends came to 8 bases. The CDR3 contains 15 residues. CDR1 is SGHAT, CDR2 FQNNGV, per germline. Here the CDR3 reads CASSLAGGSNQPQHF. CDR3 coding DNA: TGTGCCAGCAGCTTAGCAGGCGGGAGCAATCAGCCCCAGCATTTT.

The V call is TRBV5-1, the J call TRBJ1-6; D unclear. Looked up from germline, CDR1 is SGHRS and CDR2 is YFSETQ. V gave up 3 bases and J gave up 9 bases, with 16 bases separating them. The CDR3 spans 15 residues. The CDR3 nucleotides read TGCGCCAGCAGCTCGGGTCCGGGGTGGGCTTCACCCCTCCACTTT. Translated, it gives CASSSGPGWASPLHF.

The table lists this clone with a few counts. The chain is built from TRBV5-4 and TRBJ2-1; maybe TRBD2 (6 bases). Trimming took off 0 bases at V and 4 bases at J, with 17 bases between the two ends. The CDR3 length is 17 residues. Germline values: CDR1 SGHNT, CDR2 YYREEE (reference sequence). The CDR3 nucleotides read TGTGCCAGCAGCTTGGGGGTGGGGGACTTCCGGTACAATGAGCAGTTCTTC. Protein product: CASSLGVGDFRYNEQFF.